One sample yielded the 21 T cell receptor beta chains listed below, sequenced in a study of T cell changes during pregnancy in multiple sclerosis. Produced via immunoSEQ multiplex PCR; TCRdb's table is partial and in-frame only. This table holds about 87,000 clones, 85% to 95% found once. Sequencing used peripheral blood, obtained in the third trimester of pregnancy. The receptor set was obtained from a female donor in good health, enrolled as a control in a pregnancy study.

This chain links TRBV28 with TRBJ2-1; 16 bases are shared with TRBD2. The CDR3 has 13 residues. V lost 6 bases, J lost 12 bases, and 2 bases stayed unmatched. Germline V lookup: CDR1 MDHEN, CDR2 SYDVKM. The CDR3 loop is CASRGTSGRGQFF. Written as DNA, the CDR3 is TGTGCCAGCAGGGGGACTAGCGGGAGGGGGCAGTTCTTC.

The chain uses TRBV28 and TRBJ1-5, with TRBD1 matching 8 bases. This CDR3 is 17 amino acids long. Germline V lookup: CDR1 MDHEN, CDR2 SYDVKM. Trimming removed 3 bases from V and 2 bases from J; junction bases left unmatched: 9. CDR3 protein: CASSLTGVNWGNQPQHF. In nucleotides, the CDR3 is TGTGCCAGCAGTTTGACAGGGGTCAATTGGGGCAATCAGCCCCAGCATTTT.

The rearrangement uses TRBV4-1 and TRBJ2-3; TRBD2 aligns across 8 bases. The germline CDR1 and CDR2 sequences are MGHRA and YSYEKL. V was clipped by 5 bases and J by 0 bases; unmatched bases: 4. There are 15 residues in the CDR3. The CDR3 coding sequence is TGCGCCAGCAGCTGGACTAGCCATAGCACAGATACGCAGTATTTT. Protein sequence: CASSWTSHSTDTQYF.

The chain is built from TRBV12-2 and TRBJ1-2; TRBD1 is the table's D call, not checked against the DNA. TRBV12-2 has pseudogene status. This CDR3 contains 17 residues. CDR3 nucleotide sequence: TGTGCAAGTCGCTTAGTCAATGTTAAGACAGGCGTGGGGGGCTACACCTTC. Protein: CASRLVNVKTGVGGYTF.

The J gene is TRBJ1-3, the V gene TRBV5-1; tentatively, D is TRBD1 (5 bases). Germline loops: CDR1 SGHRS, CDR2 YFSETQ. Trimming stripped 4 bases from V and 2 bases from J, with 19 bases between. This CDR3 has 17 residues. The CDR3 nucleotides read TGCGCCAGCAGCGGAGGGGTTCGGGGAGGAGCTGGAAACACCATATATTTT. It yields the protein CASSGGVRGGAGNTIYF.

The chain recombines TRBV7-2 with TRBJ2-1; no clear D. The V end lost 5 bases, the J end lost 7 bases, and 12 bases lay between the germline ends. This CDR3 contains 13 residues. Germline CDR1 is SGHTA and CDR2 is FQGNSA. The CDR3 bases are TGTGCCAGCAGCCTACTTGCTAGAAATGAGCAGTTCTTC. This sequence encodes CASSLLARNEQFF.

In DNA form, the CDR3 reads TGTGCCTGGAGTGCACGGACAGGGTCGAACTATGGCTACACCTTC. Translating it yields CAWSARTGSNYGYTF. This sequence joins TRBV30 and TRBJ1-2, with 8 bases that match TRBD1. Germline V gene lookup returns CDR1 GTSNPN and CDR2 SVGIG (reference sequence). V was pared by 1 base and J by 2 bases, with 6 bases of the junction left unmatched. The length of the CDR3 is 15 residues.

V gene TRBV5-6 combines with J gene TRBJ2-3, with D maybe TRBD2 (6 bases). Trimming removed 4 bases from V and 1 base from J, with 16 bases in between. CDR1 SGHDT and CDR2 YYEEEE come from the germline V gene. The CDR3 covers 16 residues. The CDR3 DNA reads TGTGCCAGCAGCCCATTTGGGTCGGGGGGCACAGATACGCAGTATTTT. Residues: CASSPFGSGGTDTQYF.

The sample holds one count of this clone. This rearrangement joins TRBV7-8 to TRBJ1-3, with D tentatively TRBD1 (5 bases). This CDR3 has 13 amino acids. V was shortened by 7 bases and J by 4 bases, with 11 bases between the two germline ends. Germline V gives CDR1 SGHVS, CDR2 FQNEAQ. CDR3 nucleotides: TGTGCCAGCACCTCTTACAGGGGAAACACCATATATTTT. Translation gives CASTSYRGNTIYF.

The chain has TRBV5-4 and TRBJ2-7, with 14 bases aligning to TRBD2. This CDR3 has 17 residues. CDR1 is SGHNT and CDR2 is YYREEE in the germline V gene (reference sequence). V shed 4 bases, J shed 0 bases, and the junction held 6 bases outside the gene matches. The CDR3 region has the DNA TGTGCCAGCAGCCCTGGACTAGCGGGAGGTTCCTCCTACGAGCAGTACTTC. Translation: CASSPGLAGGSSYEQYF.

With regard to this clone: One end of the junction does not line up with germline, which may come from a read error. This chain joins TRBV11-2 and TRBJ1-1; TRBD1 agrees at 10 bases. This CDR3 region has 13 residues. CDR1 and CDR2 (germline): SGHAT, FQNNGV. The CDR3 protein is CASSLPLGGTGVF. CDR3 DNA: TGTGCCAGCAGCTTACCACTTGGGGGGACAGGGGTCTTT.

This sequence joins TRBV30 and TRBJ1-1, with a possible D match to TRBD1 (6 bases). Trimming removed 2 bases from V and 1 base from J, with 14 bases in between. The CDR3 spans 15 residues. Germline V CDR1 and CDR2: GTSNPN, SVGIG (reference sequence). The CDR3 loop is CAWSWGGQGNTEAFF. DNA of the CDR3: TGTGCCTGGAGTTGGGGGGGCCAGGGGAACACTGAAGCTTTCTTT. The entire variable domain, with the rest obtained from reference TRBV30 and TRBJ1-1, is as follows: SQTIHQWPATLVQPVGSPLSLECTVEGTSNPNLYWYRQAAGRGLQLLFYSVGIGQISSEVPQNLSASRPQDRQFILSSKKLLLSDSGFYLCAWSWGGQGNTEAFFGQGTRLTVV.

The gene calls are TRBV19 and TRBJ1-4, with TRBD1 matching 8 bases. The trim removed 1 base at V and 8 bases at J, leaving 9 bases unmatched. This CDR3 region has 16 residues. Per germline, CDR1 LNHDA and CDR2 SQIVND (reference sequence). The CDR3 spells CASSIARGQGREKLFF. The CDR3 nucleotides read TGTGCCAGTAGTATAGCCAGAGGACAGGGTAGGGAAAAACTGTTTTTT.

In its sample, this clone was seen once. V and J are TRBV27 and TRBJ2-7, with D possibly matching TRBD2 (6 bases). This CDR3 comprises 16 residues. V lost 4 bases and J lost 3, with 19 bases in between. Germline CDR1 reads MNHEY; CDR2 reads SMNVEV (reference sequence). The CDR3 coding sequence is TGTGCCAGCAGTTGGGCTTCTCAGGGAGCGGGCTACGAGCAGTACTTC. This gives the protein CASSWASQGAGYEQYF.

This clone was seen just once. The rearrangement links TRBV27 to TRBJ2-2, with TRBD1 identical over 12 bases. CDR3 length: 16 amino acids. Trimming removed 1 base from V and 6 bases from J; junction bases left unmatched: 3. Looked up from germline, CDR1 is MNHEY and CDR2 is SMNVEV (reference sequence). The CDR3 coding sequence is TGTGCCAGCAGTTTATTGGGACAGGGGGCCGCCGGGGAGCTGTTTTTT. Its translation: CASSLLGQGAAGELFF.

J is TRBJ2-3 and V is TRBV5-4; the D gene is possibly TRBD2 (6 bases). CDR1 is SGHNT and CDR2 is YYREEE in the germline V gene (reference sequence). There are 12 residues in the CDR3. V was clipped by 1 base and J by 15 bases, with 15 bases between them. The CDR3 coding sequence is TGTGCCAGCAGCTTGTCTCGGGACTCTCAATATTTT. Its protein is CASSLSRDSQYF.

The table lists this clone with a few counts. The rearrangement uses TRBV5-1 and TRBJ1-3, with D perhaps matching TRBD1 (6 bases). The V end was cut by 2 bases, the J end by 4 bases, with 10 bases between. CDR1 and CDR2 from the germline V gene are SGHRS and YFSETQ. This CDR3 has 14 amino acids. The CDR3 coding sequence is TGCGCCAGCAGCTTTACAGGGCCCGGAAACACCATATATTTT. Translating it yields CASSFTGPGNTIYF.

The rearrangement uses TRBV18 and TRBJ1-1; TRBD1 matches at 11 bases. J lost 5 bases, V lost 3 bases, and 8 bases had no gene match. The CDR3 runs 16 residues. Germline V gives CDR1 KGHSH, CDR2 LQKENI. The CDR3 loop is CASSPQGQGAFTEAFF. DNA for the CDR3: TGTGCCAGCTCACCCCAAGGACAGGGGGCGTTTACTGAAGCTTTCTTT.

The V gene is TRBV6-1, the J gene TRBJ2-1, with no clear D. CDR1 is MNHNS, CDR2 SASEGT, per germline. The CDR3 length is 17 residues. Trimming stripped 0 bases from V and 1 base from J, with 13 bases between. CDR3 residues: CASSEAVGAMSYNEQFF. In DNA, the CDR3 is TGTGCCAGCAGTGAAGCGGTAGGAGCGATGTCCTACAATGAGCAGTTCTTC.

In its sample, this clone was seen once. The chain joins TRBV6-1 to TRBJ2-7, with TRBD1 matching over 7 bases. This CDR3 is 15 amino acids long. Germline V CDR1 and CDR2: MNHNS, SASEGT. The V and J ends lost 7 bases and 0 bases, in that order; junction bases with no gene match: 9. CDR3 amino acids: CASKGAPQVSYEQYF. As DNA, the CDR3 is TGTGCCAGCAAGGGGGCTCCACAAGTCTCCTACGAGCAGTACTTC.

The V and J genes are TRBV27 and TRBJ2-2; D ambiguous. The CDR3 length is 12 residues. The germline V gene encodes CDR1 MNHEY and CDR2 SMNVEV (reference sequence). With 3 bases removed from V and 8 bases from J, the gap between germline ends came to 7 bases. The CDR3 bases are TGTGCCAGCAGTTTTGGCCCGGGGGAGCTGTTTTTT. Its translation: CASSFGPGELFF.